This TCR beta chain was recovered during a study of blood T cell repertoires in COVID-19. Those enrolled, adults aged about 18 to 89 years, came from roughly 22 US areas. Clinical histories supplied by participants themselves formed the basis of cohort assignment. Exposed study participants had met a COVID-19 case within 2 weeks before entry. Original data processing: Estimates of nucleated cell counts were drawn from the amplification of reference gene primers. The data were produced by immunoSEQ multiplex PCR, yet TCRdb's version contains in-frame clones alone and is incomplete. The V and J calls and clone size come from that table; D and trimming were worked out from the DNA. The sample shows 350,000 to 450,000 clones, approximately 89% of them seen only once. Only a few counts were recorded for this clone. The origin of this receptor is a woman in her thirties or forties who had been exposed to COVID-19. The sequenced material came from PBMCs or T cells enriched from blood (not recorded which).

Here the CDR3 reads CASSLGGSPNTEAFF. The CDR3 bases are TGTGCCAGCAGCCTGGGGGGGTCTCCGAACACTGAAGCTTTCTTT. The rearrangement uses TRBV7-2 and TRBJ1-1, with D perhaps TRBD1 (5 bases). This CDR3 comprises 15 residues. The V end was cut by 5 bases, the J end by 1 base, with 14 bases between. The germline V gene has CDR1 SGHTA and CDR2 FQGNSA.